This TCR beta chain was identified during a study of beta chain features in type 1 diabetes. Germline V CDR1 and CDR2: MGHRA, YSYEKL. The CDR3 totals 15 residues. V was trimmed by 5 bases and J by 4 bases, leaving 16 bases between them. Concerning this clone itself: What it binds is unknown.

Findings and caveats of the study: There was a moderate but significant shortening of TCRB CDR3s in all four CD4+ subsets of Type 1 diabetes patients. A greater similarity of naive, central memory and Treg TCRB repertoires was seen among patients than among healthy donors.

CD4+ naive, central memory, regulatory and stem cell-like memory cells were sorted via CD45RO/CCR7/CD25/CD127/CD95/CD27. Expressed TCRB transcripts were sequenced because the entire RNA isolate underwent reverse transcription. Sequenced by immunoSEQ multiplex PCR; TCRdb stores in-frame clones only, minus some. This sample has about 710,000 clones, with 11% to 15% found just once. The clonotype originates from a man aged 18 to 29 with type 1 diabetes. The V and J genes are TRBV4-1 and TRBJ2-3; D possibly corresponds to TRBD2 (6 bases). The specimen sequenced was naive CD4+ T cells from blood. The CDR3 DNA follows: TGCGCCAGCAGCGACGCGGGATCGTTGTCAGATACGCAGTATTTT. It encodes CASSDAGSLSDTQYF.